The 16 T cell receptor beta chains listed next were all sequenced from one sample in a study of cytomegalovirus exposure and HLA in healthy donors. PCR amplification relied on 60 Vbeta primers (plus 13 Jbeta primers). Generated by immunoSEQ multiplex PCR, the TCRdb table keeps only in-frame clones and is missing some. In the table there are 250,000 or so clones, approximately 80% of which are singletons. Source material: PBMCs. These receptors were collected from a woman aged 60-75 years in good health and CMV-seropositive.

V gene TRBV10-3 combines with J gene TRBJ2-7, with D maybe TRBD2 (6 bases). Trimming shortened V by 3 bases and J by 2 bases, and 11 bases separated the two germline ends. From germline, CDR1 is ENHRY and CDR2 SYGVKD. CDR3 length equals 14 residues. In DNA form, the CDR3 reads TGTGCCATCAGTGAAGGGGACTTCACCTACGAGCAGTACTTC. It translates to CAISEGDFTYEQYF.

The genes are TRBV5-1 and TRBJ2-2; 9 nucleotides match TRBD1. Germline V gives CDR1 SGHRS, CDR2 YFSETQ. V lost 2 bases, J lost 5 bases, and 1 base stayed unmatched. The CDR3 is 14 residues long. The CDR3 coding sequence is TGCGCCAGCAGCTTACAGGGGGCGACCGGGGAGCTGTTTTTT. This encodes CASSLQGATGELFF.

This CDR3 reads CASSQDGMKDEKLFF. The DNA for the CDR3 is TGTGCCAGCAGCCAAGACGGGATGAAGGATGAAAAACTGTTTTTT. The chain links TRBV4-2 to TRBJ1-4; D is undetermined. Germline values: CDR1 LGHNA, CDR2 YNFKEQ. V was cut by 0 bases and J by 6 bases, with 11 bases left in between. The CDR3 is 15 amino acids.

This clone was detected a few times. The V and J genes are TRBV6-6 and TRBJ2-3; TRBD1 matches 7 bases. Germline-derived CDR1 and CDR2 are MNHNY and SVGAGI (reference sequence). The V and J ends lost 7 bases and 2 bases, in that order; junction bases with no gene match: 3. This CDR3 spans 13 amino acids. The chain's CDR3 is CASTGQITDTQYF. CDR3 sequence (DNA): TGTGCCAGCACGGGACAGATCACAGATACGCAGTATTTT.

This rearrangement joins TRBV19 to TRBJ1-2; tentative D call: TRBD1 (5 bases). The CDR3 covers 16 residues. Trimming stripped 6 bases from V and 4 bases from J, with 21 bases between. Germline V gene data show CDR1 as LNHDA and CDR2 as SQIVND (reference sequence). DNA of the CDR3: TGTGCCAGTAGCCCCAGGGAATCTGTATGGGGCTATGGCTACACCTTC. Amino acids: CASSPRESVWGYGYTF. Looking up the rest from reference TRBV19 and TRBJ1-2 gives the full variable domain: DGGITQSPKYLFRKEGQNVTLSCEQNLNHDAMYWYRQDPGQGLRLIYYSQIVNDFQKGDIAEGYSVSREKKESFPLTVTSAQKNPTAFYLCASSPRESVWGYGYTFGSGTRLTVV.

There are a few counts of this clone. The DNA of the CDR3 is TGTGCCAGCAGCTTAACAGGGGGCAGAAACTATGGCTACACCTTC. Its translation is CASSLTGGRNYGYTF. The V call is TRBV7-3, the J call TRBJ1-2, with 7 nucleotides matching TRBD1. Germline CDR1 is SGHTA and CDR2 is FQGTGA. After removal of 0 bases from V and 2 bases from J, the junction contained 3 bases not matched to a gene. The CDR3 runs to 15 residues.

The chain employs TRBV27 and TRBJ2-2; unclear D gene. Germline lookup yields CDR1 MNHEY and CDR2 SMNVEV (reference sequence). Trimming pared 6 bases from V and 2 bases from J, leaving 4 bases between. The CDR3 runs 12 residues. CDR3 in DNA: TGTGCCAGCAGAATAAACACCGGGGAGCTGTTTTTT. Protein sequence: CASRINTGELFF.

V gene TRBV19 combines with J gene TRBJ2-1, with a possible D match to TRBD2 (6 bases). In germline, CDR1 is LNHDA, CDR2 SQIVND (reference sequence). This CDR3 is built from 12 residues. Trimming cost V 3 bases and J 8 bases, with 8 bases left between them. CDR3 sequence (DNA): TGTGCCAGTAGTATGCGGGGCTATGAGCAGTTCTTC. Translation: CASSMRGYEQFF.

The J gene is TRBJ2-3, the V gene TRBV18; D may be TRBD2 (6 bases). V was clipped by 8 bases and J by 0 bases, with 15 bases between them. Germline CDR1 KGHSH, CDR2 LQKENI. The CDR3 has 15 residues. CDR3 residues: CASTPLATSTDTQYF. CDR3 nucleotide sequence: TGTGCCAGCACGCCTCTAGCGACTAGCACAGATACGCAGTATTTT.

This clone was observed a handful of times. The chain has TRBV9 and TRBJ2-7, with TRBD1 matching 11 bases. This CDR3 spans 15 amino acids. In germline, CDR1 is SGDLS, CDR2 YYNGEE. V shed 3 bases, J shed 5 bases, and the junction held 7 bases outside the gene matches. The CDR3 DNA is TGTGCCAGCAGCGCCGGGACAGGGGGTGTCCACGAGCAGTACTTC. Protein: CASSAGTGGVHEQYF. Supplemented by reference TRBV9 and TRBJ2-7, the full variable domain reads DSGVTQTPKHLITATGQRVTLRCSPRSGDLSVYWYQQSLDQGLQFLIQYYNGEERAKGNILERFSAQQFPDLHSELNLSSLELGDSALYFCASSAGTGGVHEQYFGPGTRLTVT.

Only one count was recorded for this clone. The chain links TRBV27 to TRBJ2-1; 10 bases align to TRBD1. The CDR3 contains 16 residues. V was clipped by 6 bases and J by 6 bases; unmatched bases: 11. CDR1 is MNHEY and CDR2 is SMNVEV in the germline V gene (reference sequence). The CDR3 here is CASRGADRGRPNEQFF. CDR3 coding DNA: TGTGCCAGCAGGGGGGCCGACAGGGGGCGTCCCAATGAGCAGTTCTTC.

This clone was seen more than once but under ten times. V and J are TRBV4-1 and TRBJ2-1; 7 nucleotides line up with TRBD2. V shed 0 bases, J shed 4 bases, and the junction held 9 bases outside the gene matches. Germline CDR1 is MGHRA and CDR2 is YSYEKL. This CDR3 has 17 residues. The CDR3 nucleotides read TGCGCCAGCAGCCAAGAGGCAGGGCAGCGGGGTTACAATGAGCAGTTCTTC. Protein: CASSQEAGQRGYNEQFF.

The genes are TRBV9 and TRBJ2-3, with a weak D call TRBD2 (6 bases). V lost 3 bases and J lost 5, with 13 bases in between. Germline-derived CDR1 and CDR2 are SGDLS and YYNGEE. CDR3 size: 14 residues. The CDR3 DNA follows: TGTGCCAGCAGCGCCGGGACTGTTTTAGATACGCAGTATTTT. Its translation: CASSAGTVLDTQYF.

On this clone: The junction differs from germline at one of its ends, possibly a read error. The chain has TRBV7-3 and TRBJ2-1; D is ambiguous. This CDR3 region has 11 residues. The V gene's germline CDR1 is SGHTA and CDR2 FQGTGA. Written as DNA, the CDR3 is TGTGCCAGCAGCTCCAACAATGAGCAGTTCTTC. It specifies CASSSNNEQFF.

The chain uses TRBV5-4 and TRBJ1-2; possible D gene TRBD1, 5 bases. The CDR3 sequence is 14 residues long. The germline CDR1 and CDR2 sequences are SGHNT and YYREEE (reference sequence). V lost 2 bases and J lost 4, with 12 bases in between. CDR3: CASSLPGFIYGYTF. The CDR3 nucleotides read TGTGCCAGCAGCTTACCAGGGTTTATCTATGGCTACACCTTC.

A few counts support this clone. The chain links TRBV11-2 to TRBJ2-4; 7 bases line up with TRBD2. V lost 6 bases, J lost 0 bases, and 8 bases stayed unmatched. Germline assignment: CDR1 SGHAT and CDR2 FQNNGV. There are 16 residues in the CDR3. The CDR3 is CASRERREGAKNIQYF. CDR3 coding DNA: TGTGCCAGCAGGGAGCGCAGGGAGGGAGCCAAAAACATTCAGTACTTC.